Listed here is a single T cell receptor (beta chain). Its antigen is currently unknown. Germline V gene sequence: CDR1 SGHRS, CDR2 YFSETQ. The CDR3 covers 14 residues. Trimming took 3 bases from V and 8 from J; bases not matched to a gene: 10. This sample is part of a study of T cells in localized non-small cell lung cancer. Findings of the study overall: A higher density of T cells in blood coincided with extended overall survival. Only one tumor region was sequenced, so heterogeneity remains possible. Uninvolved adjacent lung showed peak T cell clonality, exceeding tumor.

Sequenced by immunoSEQ multiplex PCR; TCRdb stores in-frame clones only, minus some. The table records more than 100,000 clones, roughly 90% of them present only once. This sample comprised peripheral blood, obtained before any cancer treatment. This TCR was sampled from a female donor over 55 with stage I lung adenocarcinoma. The rearrangement joins TRBV5-1 to TRBJ2-5; TRBD1 matches at 7 bases. The CDR3 DNA follows: TGCGCCAGCAGCTCGGTCGGACAGGTGGATACCCAGTACTTC. Amino acids: CASSSVGQVDTQYF.